This T cell receptor beta chain originates from a study of blood T cell repertoires in COVID-19. Overall study: Acute and convalescent COVID-19 samples came from the United States, Italy and Spain. PBMCs, B-cell-depleted T cells, or T cells provided the cDNA or gDNA that made up the material.

Study processing details: Nucleated cell number was recorded as an estimate derived from reference gene primer amplification. Some clones are missing from TCRdb's copy, which holds only in-frame ones; the method was immunoSEQ multiplex PCR. V and J calls and clone size are given by that table; D and trimming were obtained from the DNA. The sample lists a few hundred thousand clones; roughly 89% were seen once. Across about two dozen US areas, participants ranged in age from 18 to 89 years. There are 15 residues in the CDR3. V shed 5 bases and J 7 bases; nucleotides not matched to a gene: 7. In germline, CDR1 is MNHEY, CDR2 SVGAGI.

V gene TRBV6-5 combines with J gene TRBJ2-1; TRBD2 matches 11 bases. The TCR sequence derives from a man aged 18 to 29 with acute COVID-19. The sample comprised PBMCs or T cells enriched from blood (not recorded which). CDR3 loop: CASSKLAGERNEQFF. The CDR3 DNA is TGTGCCAGCAGTAAACTAGCGGGAGAACGGAATGAGCAGTTCTTC.